A selection of T cell receptor beta chains follows, all from one sample in a study of blood T cell repertoires in COVID-19. Produced via immunoSEQ multiplex PCR; TCRdb's table is partial and in-frame only. Of around 35,000 clones listed, approximately 84% are singletons. The specimen sequenced was peripheral blood. The source is a man in his 70s with COVID-19, enrolled during active disease. CDR3s leave out the opening cysteine and the closing phenylalanine or tryptophan. The order of the fields is J gene, D gene, V gene, CDR3 protein. The D gene is left open where the match is weak.

TRBJ1-1 | TRBD1 | TRBV29-1 | SVQVTGIGRYTEAF
TRBJ1-5 | NA | TRBV24-1 | ATSDETGGQPQH
TRBJ1-4 | TRBD1 | TRBV28 | ASSSLQGRF
TRBJ2-2 | NA | TRBV6-2/TRBV6-3 | ASNPWRGGSPGELF
TRBJ1-2 | NA | TRBV3-1/TRBV3-2 | ASSQGGGGYT
TRBJ2-7 | TRBD1 | TRBV5-1 | ASSPTGTGGGEQY
TRBJ2-7 | TRBD2 | TRBV28 | ASSLGVGTSGEQY
TRBJ2-1 | NA | TRBV15 | ATSWRTSYNEQF
TRBJ2-2 | NA | TRBV18 | ASSPRISTSTGELF
TRBJ1-2 | NA | TRBV30 | AWSVWTPESRGYGYT
TRBJ2-3 | TRBD2 | TRBV24-1 | ATSDPSGTHTDTQY
TRBJ1-3 | TRBD1 | TRBV28 | ASSPNRGPTSRNTIY
TRBJ2-3 | NA | TRBV25-1 | ASSEPRDNRGTDTQY
TRBJ1-1 | NA | TRBV9 | ASSVAVNTEAF
TRBJ2-3 | NA | TRBV2 | ASSVQTDTQY
TRBJ1-2 | TRBD1 | TRBV4-1 | ASSSDREWAGGYT
TRBJ2-2 | TRBD2 | TRBV29-1 | SVGLAGGELF
TRBJ2-2 | NA | TRBV19 | ASSSLATHGELF
TRBJ1-2 | TRBD1 | TRBV2 | ASSGGQGINYGYT
TRBJ2-7 | TRBD1 | TRBV5-1 | ASSLGQGAFEQY
TRBJ2-7 | NA | TRBV20-1 | SASLIEQY
TRBJ1-4 | NA | TRBV11-1 | ASSLGATNEKLF
TRBJ2-7 | TRBD2 | TRBV11-3 | ASSIRLAGGRRWEQY
TRBJ1-1 | NA | TRBV7-3 | ASSLLAGQTMNTEAF
TRBJ2-1 | NA | TRBV29-1 | SVEGTLNEQF
TRBJ1-6 | TRBD1 | TRBV7-3 | ASSWTGNNSPLH
TRBJ2-3 | NA | TRBV5-5 | ASSLGGHNTDTQY
TRBJ1-5 | NA | TRBV3-1/TRBV3-2 | ASTQMPRRGQPQH
TRBJ1-2 | TRBD1 | TRBV12-3/TRBV12-4 | ASSLGQNYGYT
TRBJ2-7 | TRBD1 | TRBV29-1 | SVLTGSSYEQY
TRBJ1-5 | TRBD1 | TRBV6-1 | ASSVTGGGNSNQPQH
TRBJ2-5 | TRBD2 | TRBV29-1 | SVDRDSGRGETQY
TRBJ1-2 | NA | TRBV7-9 | ASTPRGGSNYGYT
TRBJ1-2 | NA | TRBV28 | ASSIHSGYT
TRBJ1-2 | NA | TRBV5-1 | ASSPSPENYGYT
TRBJ2-1 | TRBD1 | TRBV5-4 | ASSPRPGQYNEQF
TRBJ1-1 | NA | TRBV10-3 | AISESGRRTEAF
TRBJ1-1 | NA | TRBV3-1/TRBV3-2 | ASSQSRTEAF
TRBJ1-2 | NA | TRBV29-1 | SVDIATGGYGYT
TRBJ2-5 | TRBD2 | TRBV7-9 | ASSRLAGVVGETQY
TRBJ1-1 | NA | TRBV15 | ATSRGPEAF
TRBJ2-3 | NA | TRBV5-1 | ASSLTGRAGDTQY
TRBJ2-1 | NA | TRBV19 | ASSTISGRSNEQF